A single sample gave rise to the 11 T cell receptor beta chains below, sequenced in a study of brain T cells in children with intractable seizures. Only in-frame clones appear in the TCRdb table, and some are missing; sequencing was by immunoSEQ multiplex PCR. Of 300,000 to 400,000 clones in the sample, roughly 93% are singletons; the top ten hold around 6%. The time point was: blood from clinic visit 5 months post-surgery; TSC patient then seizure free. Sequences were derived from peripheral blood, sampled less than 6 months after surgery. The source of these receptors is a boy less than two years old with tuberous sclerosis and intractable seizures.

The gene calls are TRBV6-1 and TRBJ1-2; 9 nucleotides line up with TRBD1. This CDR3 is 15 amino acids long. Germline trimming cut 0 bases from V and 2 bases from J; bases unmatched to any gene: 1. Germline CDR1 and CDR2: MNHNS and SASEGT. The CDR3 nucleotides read TGTGCCAGCAGTGAAGCTGGACAGGGGAACTATGGCTACACCTTC. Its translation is CASSEAGQGNYGYTF.

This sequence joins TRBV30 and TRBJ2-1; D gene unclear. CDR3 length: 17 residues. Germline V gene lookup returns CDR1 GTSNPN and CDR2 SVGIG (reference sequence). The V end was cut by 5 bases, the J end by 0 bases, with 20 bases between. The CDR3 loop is CAWPAGAMGSSYNEQFF. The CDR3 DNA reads TGTGCCTGGCCTGCTGGCGCTATGGGAAGCTCCTACAATGAGCAGTTCTTC.

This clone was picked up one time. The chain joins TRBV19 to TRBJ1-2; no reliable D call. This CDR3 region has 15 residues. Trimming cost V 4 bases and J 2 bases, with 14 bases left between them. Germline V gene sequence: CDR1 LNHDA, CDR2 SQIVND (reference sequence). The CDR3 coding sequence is TGTGCCAGTAGTACTGACGGAACCATCAACTATGGCTACACCTTC. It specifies CASSTDGTINYGYTF.

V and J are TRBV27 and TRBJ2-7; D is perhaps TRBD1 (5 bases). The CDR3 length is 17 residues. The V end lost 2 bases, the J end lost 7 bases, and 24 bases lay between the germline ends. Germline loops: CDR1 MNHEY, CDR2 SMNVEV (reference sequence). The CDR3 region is CASSLPRQQTILREQYF. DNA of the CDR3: TGTGCCAGCAGTTTACCCCGACAGCAAACCATCCTACGGGAGCAGTACTTC.

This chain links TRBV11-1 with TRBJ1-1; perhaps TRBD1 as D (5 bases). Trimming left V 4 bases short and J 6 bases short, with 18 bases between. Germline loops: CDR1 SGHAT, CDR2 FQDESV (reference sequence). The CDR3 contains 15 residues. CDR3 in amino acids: CASSYGWGSKAEAFF. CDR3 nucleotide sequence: TGTGCCAGCAGCTATGGATGGGGCTCTAAAGCTGAAGCTTTCTTT.

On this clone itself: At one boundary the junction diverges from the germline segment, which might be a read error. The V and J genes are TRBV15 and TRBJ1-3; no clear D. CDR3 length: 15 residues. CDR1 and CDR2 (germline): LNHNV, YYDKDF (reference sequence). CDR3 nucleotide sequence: TGTGCCACCACCAGACGCTCATCGGGTTTGAACACCATATATTTT. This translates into CATTRRSSGLNTIYF.

CDR3 protein: CASSYRGRVAFF. The DNA for the CDR3 is TGTGCCAGCAGTTACAGGGGGCGAGTCGCTTTCTTT. This chain uses TRBV12-3 or TRBV12-4 with TRBJ1-1; 9 bases agree with TRBD1. J lost 11 bases, V lost 4 bases, and 5 bases had no gene match. This CDR3 is built from 12 residues.

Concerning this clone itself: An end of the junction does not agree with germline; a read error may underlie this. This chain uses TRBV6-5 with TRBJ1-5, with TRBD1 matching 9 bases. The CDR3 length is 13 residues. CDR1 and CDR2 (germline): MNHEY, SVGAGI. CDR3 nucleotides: TGTGCCAGCAGGAACACCGGGACAGGGCTCATGGATTTT. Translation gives CASRNTGTGLMDF.

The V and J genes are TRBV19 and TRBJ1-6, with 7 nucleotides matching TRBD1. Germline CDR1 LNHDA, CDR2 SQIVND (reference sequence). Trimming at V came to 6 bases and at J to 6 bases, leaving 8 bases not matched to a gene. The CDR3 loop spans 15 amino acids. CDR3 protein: CASSTTGTANSPLHF. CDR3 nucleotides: TGTGCCAGTAGCACTACCGGGACAGCTAATTCACCCCTCCACTTT. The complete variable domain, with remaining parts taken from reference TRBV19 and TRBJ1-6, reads DGGITQSPKYLFRKEGQNVTLSCEQNLNHDAMYWYRQDPGQGLRLIYYSQIVNDFQKGDIAEGYSVSREKKESFPLTVTSAQKNPTAFYLCASSTTGTANSPLHFGNGTRLTVT.

This chain's CDR3 is CASAGGANLGNEQFF. CDR3 DNA sequence: TGTGCCAGTGCCGGGGGGGCGAACTTAGGTAATGAGCAGTTCTTC. V gene TRBV19 combines with J gene TRBJ2-1, with 8 nucleotides matching TRBD2. The CDR3 has 15 amino acids. The V gene's germline CDR1 is LNHDA and CDR2 SQIVND (reference sequence). With 8 bases clipped from V and 7 bases from J, the junction kept 13 bases outside the gene matches.

CDR3 DNA: TGTGCCAGCAGAAAAATCATAGCGGGGGCGCGAGAGACCCAGTACTTC. It translates to CASRKIIAGARETQYF. The genes are TRBV27 and TRBJ2-5; TRBD2 agrees at 9 bases. The V segment lost 6 bases and the J segment 4 bases; nucleotides outside the gene matches: 12. The CDR3 totals 16 residues. CDR1 and CDR2 (germline): MNHEY, SMNVEV (reference sequence).